The 2 T cell receptor beta chains listed next were all sequenced from one sample in a study of T cells after yellow fever vaccination. Using its own MiXCR run on the 5' RACE reads, TCRdb lists one record per CDR3 protein. The table lists more than 450,000 distinct CDR3 sequences, 21% of them singletons. The sequences come from PBMCs, collected roughly 20 days after the first yellow fever vaccination. These receptors originate from a man aged 18 to 29 who received the YFV17D yellow fever vaccine.

The V and J genes are TRBV30 and TRBJ2-7; no clear D. The CDR3 is 12 residues long. Germline CDR1 is GTSNPN and CDR2 is SVGIG (reference sequence). V lost 0 bases to trimming and J lost 5 bases, with 8 bases between them. This CDR3 is CAWSVRTDEQYF. The CDR3 DNA reads TGTGCCTGGAGTGTACGCACGGACGAGCAGTACTTC.

There are a few counts of this clonotype. The chain employs TRBV12-5 and TRBJ2-5; 8 bases line up with TRBD2. V was clipped by 5 bases and J by 4 bases; unmatched bases: 6. Germline assignment: CDR1 LGHNT and CDR2 FRNRAP. The length of the CDR3 is 14 residues. Written as DNA, the CDR3 is TGTGCTAGTGGTCAGACTAGCGTTAGAGAGACCCAGTACTTC. Translated, it gives CASGQTSVRETQYF. The full variable domain, with the rest looked up from reference TRBV12-5 and TRBJ2-5, is DARVTQTPRHKVTEMGQEVTMRCQPILGHNTVFWYRQTMMQGLELLAYFRNRAPLDDSGMPKDRFSAEMPDATLATLKIQPSEPRDSAVYFCASGQTSVRETQYFGPGTRLLVL.